Each of the 28 T cell receptor beta chains below was sequenced from the same sample in a study of T cell responses to AZD1222 COVID-19 vaccine listed by TCRdb under 2021. Sample time point, as interpreted from the label and publication: baseline before first vaccination. The library was prepared using the immunoSEQ multiplex PCR assay. TCRdb took over this immuneACCESS table, retaining in-frame rearrangements with V and J assigned. Such tables are incomplete; in checked studies, under half of the missing clones stem from an unresolved V gene, and the remainder is unexplained. For this sample there are about 68,000 clones; about four fifths appear just once. The ten most abundant clones make up about 12% of the sample. This sample comprised peripheral blood, obtained on day 0 of AZD1222 vaccination. All receptors come from an adult in good health.

The gene calls are TRBV2 and TRBJ2-3; 10 nucleotides line up with TRBD1. With V trimmed by 1 base and J by 3 bases, 1 base remained unmatched. The CDR3 length is 15 residues. CDR1 and CDR2 from the germline V gene are SNHLY and FYNNEI. DNA of the CDR3: TGTGCCAGCAGTGAAGGGGACAGGGGTACAGATACGCAGTATTTT. It encodes CASSEGDRGTDTQYF.

The CDR3 spells CASSSSGGGNEQFF. The CDR3 region has the DNA TGTGCCAGCAGCTCCAGCGGGGGGGGCAATGAGCAGTTCTTC. V usage is TRBV5-4 and J usage is TRBJ2-1; 10 nucleotides agree with TRBD2. V shed 3 bases and J 6 bases; nucleotides not matched to a gene: 3. Germline lookup yields CDR1 SGHNT and CDR2 YYREEE (reference sequence). CDR3 length: 14 amino acids.

V usage is TRBV11-3 and J usage is TRBJ2-1; D not certain. In germline, CDR1 is SGHNT, CDR2 YENEEA. CDR3 size: 15 residues. V lost 3 bases and J lost 8, with 17 bases in between. Here the CDR3 DNA reads TGTGCCAGCAGCTTGTCCAGTAGAGAGATGGATGAGCAGTTCTTC. Translated: CASSLSSREMDEQFF.

V and J are TRBV5-1 and TRBJ2-7; 12 bases are shared with TRBD1. Germline trimming cut 4 bases from V and 5 bases from J; bases unmatched to any gene: 4. Germline V gene data show CDR1 as SGHRS and CDR2 as YFSETQ. This CDR3 spans 14 amino acids. The CDR3 DNA follows: TGCGCCAGCAGCAAGGGACAGGGGGCTGACGAGCAGTACTTC. Translating gives CASSKGQGADEQYF.

V is TRBV19 and J is TRBJ2-1, with D perhaps TRBD2 (6 bases). Germline CDR1 is LNHDA and CDR2 is SQIVND (reference sequence). This CDR3 has 15 amino acids. Trimming stripped 9 bases from V and 3 bases from J, with 18 bases between. In nucleotides, the CDR3 is TGTGCCAGCAAGGAGGGAGACGAAGTCTACAATGAGCAGTTCTTC. Protein product: CASKEGDEVYNEQFF.

The chain recombines TRBV12-3 or TRBV12-4 with TRBJ1-2, with D unclear. The CDR3 extends over 13 amino acids. Trimming took off 1 base at V and 5 bases at J, with 8 bases between the two ends. The CDR3 DNA reads TGTGCCAGCAGTTTAGTGGTAGGGTATGGCTACACCTTC. Translating it yields CASSLVVGYGYTF.

The chain joins TRBV10-3 to TRBJ1-6, with D possibly matching TRBD1 (5 bases). There are 17 residues in the CDR3. Germline V gene sequence: CDR1 ENHRY, CDR2 SYGVKD. V lost 0 bases, J lost 0 bases, and 9 bases lay in between. The CDR3 sequence: CAISESTVISYNSPLHF. CDR3 in DNA: TGTGCCATCAGTGAGTCGACAGTAATCTCCTATAATTCACCCCTCCACTTT.

The chain combines TRBV30 with TRBJ1-3; D uncertain. Germline V gene data show CDR1 as GTSNPN and CDR2 as SVGIG (reference sequence). This CDR3 spans 15 amino acids. V was clipped by 5 bases and J by 0 bases, with 14 bases between them. The CDR3 DNA follows: TGTGCCTGGGGTGGTAGGGCGTTCTCTGGAAACACCATATATTTT. Residues: CAWGGRAFSGNTIYF. Based on the CDR3 plus reference TRBV30 and TRBJ1-3, the full variable domain is SQTIHQWPATLVQPVGSPLSLECTVEGTSNPNLYWYRQAAGRGLQLLFYSVGIGQISSEVPQNLSASRPQDRQFILSSKKLLLSDSGFYLCAWGGRAFSGNTIYFGEGSWLTVV.

The chain combines TRBV4-3 with TRBJ1-5, with D possibly TRBD1 on 5 matching bases. The germline V gene has CDR1 LGHNA and CDR2 YSLEER. The CDR3 contains 15 residues. The ends were cut back, 1 base at V and 4 bases at J, with 11 bases in the middle. The CDR3 bases are TGCGCCAGCAGCCAAGGAAGTCAGGGTAATCAGCCCCAGCATTTT. The encoded protein is CASSQGSQGNQPQHF.

The gene calls are TRBV2 and TRBJ1-5, with 8 bases aligning to TRBD1. The germline V gene has CDR1 SNHLY and CDR2 FYNNEI. The CDR3 spans 14 residues. With 4 bases clipped from V and 6 bases from J, the junction kept 5 bases outside the gene matches. CDR3 nucleotide sequence: TGTGCCAGCAGTGTCGGACAGGGTAGTCAGCCCCAGCATTTT. It is translated as CASSVGQGSQPQHF.

The chain combines TRBV5-8 with TRBJ1-6; TRBD1 might be the D (5 bases). The CDR3 is made up of 14 amino acids. Germline V lookup: CDR1 SGHTS, CDR2 YDEGEE. V was pared by 5 bases and J by 8 bases, with 14 bases between. CDR3 bases: TGTGCCAGCAGTCCGGGACCGGGGGATTCACCCCTCCACTTT. Translating it yields CASSPGPGDSPLHF.

This clone was observed a handful of times. The rearrangement joins TRBV13 to TRBJ1-1; D is uncertain. The CDR3 runs to 13 residues. Germline V CDR1 and CDR2: PRHDT, FYEKMQ (reference sequence). Trimming left V 4 bases short and J 4 bases short, with 10 bases between. In DNA, the CDR3 is TGTGCCAGCAGCTATAGCCGTCGCACTGAAGCTTTCTTT. Amino acid sequence: CASSYSRRTEAFF. The whole variable domain, filled in from reference TRBV13 and TRBJ1-1, reads AAGVIQSPRHLIKEKRETATLKCYPIPRHDTVYWYQQGPGQDPQFLISFYEKMQSDKGSIPDRFSAQQFSDYHSELNMSSLELGDSALYFCASSYSRRTEAFFGQGTRLTVV.

The rearrangement links TRBV15 to TRBJ1-4; D is perhaps TRBD1 (5 bases). Germline values: CDR1 LNHNV, CDR2 YYDKDF (reference sequence). The CDR3 is 14 amino acids. Trimming left V 4 bases short and J 11 bases short, with 17 bases between. The CDR3 sequence is CATSTRTTTRKLFF. CDR3 in DNA: TGTGCCACCAGCACCCGGACAACAACTCGGAAACTGTTTTTT. The complete variable domain, with remaining parts taken from reference TRBV15 and TRBJ1-4, reads DAMVIQNPRYQVTQFGKPVTLSCSQTLNHNVMYWYQQKSSQAPKLLFHYYDKDFNNEADTPDNFQSRRPNTSFCFLDIRSPGLGDTAMYLCATSTRTTTRKLFFGSGTQLSVL.

V is TRBV11-3 and J is TRBJ1-1; D is ambiguous. CDR1 and CDR2 from the germline V gene are SGHNT and YENEEA. The V end was cut by 0 bases, the J end by 5 bases, with 16 bases between. The CDR3 length is 16 residues. The CDR3 region is CASSLDSQGLGTEAFF. Written as DNA, the CDR3 is TGTGCCAGCAGCTTAGATTCCCAAGGTCTTGGGACTGAAGCTTTCTTT.

The chain joins TRBV7-8 to TRBJ2-7, with D uncertain. V lost 11 bases to trimming and J lost 0 bases, with 11 bases between them. This CDR3 is 12 amino acids long. The germline V gene encodes CDR1 SGHVS and CDR2 FQNEAQ. The CDR3 is CASTGSSYEQYF. DNA for the CDR3: TGTGCCTCGACTGGAAGCTCCTACGAGCAGTACTTC. The entire variable domain, with the rest obtained from reference TRBV7-8 and TRBJ2-7, is as follows: GAGVSQSPRYKVAKRGQDVALRCDPISGHVSLFWYQQALGQGPEFLTYFQNEAQLDKSGLPSDRFFAERPEGSVSTLKIQRTQQEDSAVYLCASTGSSYEQYFGPGTRLTVT.

The chain combines TRBV15 with TRBJ2-5; D gene uncertain. Trimming shortened V by 0 bases and J by 6 bases, and 8 bases separated the two germline ends. Germline V gene data show CDR1 as LNHNV and CDR2 as YYDKDF (reference sequence). The CDR3 runs 13 residues. The CDR3 protein is CATSRDPLQTQYF. CDR3 DNA sequence: TGTGCCACCAGCAGAGATCCCCTACAGACCCAGTACTTC.

In DNA form, the CDR3 reads TGTGCCAGCAGCTTAGCGACGGGACAGGGGTTAGGAAAACTGTTTTTT. Translating gives CASSLATGQGLGKLFF. The chain links TRBV7-9 to TRBJ1-4; 10 bases align to TRBD1. Per germline, CDR1 SEHNR and CDR2 FQNEAQ (reference sequence). The CDR3 runs to 16 residues. J was trimmed by 10 bases and V by 0 bases; bases with no gene match: 8.

The rearrangement uses TRBV12-3 or TRBV12-4 and TRBJ2-1; tentatively, D is TRBD2 (5 bases). This CDR3 is built from 11 residues. Trimming removed 6 bases at V and 7 bases at J, with 7 bases between. The CDR3 nucleotides read TGTGCCAGCAGGCGGGTTAATGAGCAGTTCTTC. It specifies CASRRVNEQFF.

The gene calls are TRBV6-4 and TRBJ2-1, with 9 bases identical to TRBD1. The CDR3 consists of 16 residues. J gave up 6 bases and V 4 bases, and 10 bases lay outside the gene matches. Germline CDR1 is MRHNA and CDR2 is SNTAGT. CDR3 sequence (DNA): TGTGCCAGCAGTGCCAATCCGGGACAGGGTTTCAATGAGCAGTTCTTC. Translation gives CASSANPGQGFNEQFF.

CDR3 region: CATSARTVREAFF. In nucleotides, the CDR3 is TGTGCCACCAGCGCTCGGACGGTGAGAGAAGCTTTCTTT. V is TRBV15 and J is TRBJ1-1; no reliable D call. Germline V gene sequence: CDR1 LNHNV, CDR2 YYDKDF (reference sequence). The V and J ends lost 5 bases and 8 bases respectively, with 15 bases between them. The CDR3 totals 13 residues.

The chain is built from TRBV7-2 and TRBJ2-3; no definite D call. Trimming shortened V by 0 bases and J by 2 bases, and 12 bases separated the two germline ends. The germline V gene has CDR1 SGHTA and CDR2 FQGNSA. The length of the CDR3 is 16 residues. CDR3 bases: TGTGCCAGCAGCTTAGCTTCGCAGCTACTCACAGATACGCAGTATTTT. This translates into CASSLASQLLTDTQYF. Using reference TRBV7-2 and TRBJ2-3 for the parts outside the CDR3, the full variable domain is GAGVSQSPSNKVTEKGKDVELRCDPISGHTALYWYRQSLGQGLEFLIYFQGNSAPDKSGLPSDRFSAERTGGSVSTLTIQRTQQEDSAVYLCASSLASQLLTDTQYFGPGTRLTVL.

The V and J genes are TRBV4-1 and TRBJ2-3; maybe TRBD2 (7 bases). This CDR3 has 16 amino acids. Germline V CDR1 and CDR2: MGHRA, YSYEKL. Trimming pared 1 base from V and 5 bases from J, leaving 16 bases between. As DNA, the CDR3 is TGCGCCAGCAGCCAAGTCGGCGGGGGCCAGGGAGATACGCAGTATTTT. Its protein product is CASSQVGGGQGDTQYF.

The J gene is TRBJ2-1, the V gene TRBV4-1, with 7 positions matching TRBD2. Germline V gives CDR1 MGHRA, CDR2 YSYEKL. Trimming cost V 4 bases and J 7 bases; bases outside gene matches: 4. The CDR3 is 13 amino acids. As DNA, the CDR3 is TGCGCCAGCAGCCGCGTACTAGCGAATGAGCAGTTCTTC. Encoded protein: CASSRVLANEQFF.

The J gene is TRBJ2-5, the V gene TRBV4-1; D gene unclear. The length of the CDR3 is 14 residues. Germline V lookup: CDR1 MGHRA, CDR2 YSYEKL. V shed 2 bases and J shed 2 bases, with 9 bases lying between them. CDR3 nucleotide sequence: TGCGCCAGCAGCCAACAGCAATTGCAAGAGACCCAGTACTTC. Its protein product is CASSQQQLQETQYF.

V is TRBV14 and J is TRBJ2-2, with D perhaps matching TRBD1 (5 bases). Between the trimmed V and J ends, which lost 2 bases and 5 bases, there was a span of 18 bases. The CDR3 extends over 17 amino acids. Germline V gene data show CDR1 as SGHDN and CDR2 as FVKESK. Written as DNA, the CDR3 is TGTGCCAGCAGCCAAACCGGGCAGGGTTTTTTAACCGGGGAGCTGTTTTTT. Translation: CASSQTGQGFLTGELFF.

The CDR3 DNA is TGTGCCAGCAGCTTAGCTGGGGCTGGTGGCTACACCTTC. This translates into CASSLAGAGGYTF. This chain connects TRBV7-2 to TRBJ1-2; perhaps TRBD1 as D (5 bases). The V gene lost 0 bases and the J gene lost 7 bases, with 9 bases spanning the gap. The CDR3 sequence is 13 residues long. Per the germline V gene, CDR1 is SGHTA and CDR2 is FQGNSA.

This chain links TRBV27 with TRBJ1-6; weak D call: TRBD1 (6 bases). Trimming stripped 2 bases from V and 8 bases from J, with 16 bases between. CDR1 is MNHEY and CDR2 is SMNVEV in the germline V gene (reference sequence). The CDR3 runs 16 residues. CDR3 in amino acids: CASSLIVGTGYSPLHF. The CDR3 DNA is TGTGCCAGCAGTTTAATCGTCGGAACAGGGTATTCACCCCTCCACTTT.

This CDR3 reads CASSHGGYEQYF. CDR3 coding DNA: TGTGCCAGCAGCCATGGTGGCTACGAGCAGTACTTC. V is TRBV3-1 (or the pseudogene TRBV3-2) and J is TRBJ2-7, with D uncertain. Looked up from germline, CDR1 is LGHDT and CDR2 is YNNKEL (reference sequence). The ends were cut back, 3 bases at V and 3 bases at J, with 6 bases in the middle. This CDR3 spans 12 amino acids.